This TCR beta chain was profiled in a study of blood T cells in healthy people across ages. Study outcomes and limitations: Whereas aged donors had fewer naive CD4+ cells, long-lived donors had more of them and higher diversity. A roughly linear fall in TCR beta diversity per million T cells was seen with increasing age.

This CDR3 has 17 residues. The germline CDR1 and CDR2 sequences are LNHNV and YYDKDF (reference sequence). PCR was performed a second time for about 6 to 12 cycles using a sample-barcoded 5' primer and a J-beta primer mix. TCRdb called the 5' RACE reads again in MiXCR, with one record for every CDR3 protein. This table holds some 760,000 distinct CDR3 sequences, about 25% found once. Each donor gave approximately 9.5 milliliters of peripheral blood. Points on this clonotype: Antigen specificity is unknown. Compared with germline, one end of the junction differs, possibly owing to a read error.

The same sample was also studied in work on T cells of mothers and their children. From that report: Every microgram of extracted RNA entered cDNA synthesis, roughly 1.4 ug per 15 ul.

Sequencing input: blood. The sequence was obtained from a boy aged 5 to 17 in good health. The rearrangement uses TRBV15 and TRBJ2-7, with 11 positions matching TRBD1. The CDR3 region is CATSRPRGQGVPYEQCF. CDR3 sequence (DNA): TGTGCCACCAGCAGACCCCGGGGACAGGGGGTTCCCTACGAGCAGTGCTTC.